Listed below are T cell receptor beta chains from one sample, sequenced in a study of cytomegalovirus exposure and HLA in healthy donors. The method was immunoSEQ multiplex PCR; TCRdb's version includes in-frame clones alone and lacks a portion of them. The repertoire holds some 170,000 clones, with 85% to 90% as singletons. The specimen sequenced was PBMCs. Receptor source: a woman in her 30s in good health and CMV-seronegative. Each CDR3 is given with its conserved first and last residue. D genes are given only for firm matches. Clone size is not always given. Where it is, it says once, few, many or a class for expanded clones.

V gene: TRBV2; clone size: once; J gene: TRBJ1-4; D gene: NA; CDR3 protein: CASSEEEKLFF; CDR3 DNA: TGTGCCAGCAGTGAAGAAGAAAAACTGTTTTTT
V gene: TRBV7-9; clone size: NA; J gene: TRBJ1-4; D gene: NA; CDR3 protein: CASSPGGTRGEKLFF; CDR3 DNA: TGTGCCAGCAGCCCGGGCGGGACTCGAGGTGAAAAACTGTTTTTT
V gene: TRBV15; clone size: many; J gene: TRBJ1-2; D gene: TRBD1; CDR3 protein: CATSRDQQGATF; CDR3 DNA: TGTGCCACCAGCAGGGACCAACAGGGGGCGACCTTC
V gene: TRBV5-6; clone size: NA; J gene: TRBJ1-6; D gene: NA; CDR3 protein: CASTLGAGNSPLHF; CDR3 DNA: TGTGCCAGCACCTTGGGGGCAGGTAATTCACCCCTCCACTTT
V gene: TRBV27; clone size: NA; J gene: TRBJ2-7; D gene: NA; CDR3 protein: CASSPARNYEQYF; CDR3 DNA: TGTGCCAGCAGCCCGGCACGGAACTACGAGCAGTACTTC
V gene: TRBV5-1; clone size: NA; J gene: TRBJ2-7; D gene: NA; CDR3 protein: CASSGSPYEQYF; CDR3 DNA: TGCGCCAGCAGCGGGAGCCCCTACGAGCAGTACTTC
V gene: TRBV11-1; clone size: NA; J gene: TRBJ1-1; D gene: NA; CDR3 protein: CASSLDRDLNTEAFF; CDR3 DNA: TGTGCCAGCAGCTTAGACAGGGACCTGAACACTGAAGCTTTCTTT
V gene: TRBV4-1; clone size: NA; J gene: TRBJ1-4; D gene: TRBD1; CDR3 protein: CASSQAGGTGDFVGEKLFF; CDR3 DNA: TGCGCCAGCAGCCAGGCTGGGGGGACAGGGGATTTCGTGGGTGAAAAACTGTTTTTT
V gene: TRBV4-2; clone size: NA; J gene: TRBJ2-5; D gene: NA; CDR3 protein: CASSQDNGGGYETQYF; CDR3 DNA: TGTGCCAGCAGCCAGGATAATGGGGGGGGCTACGAGACCCAGTACTTC
V gene: TRBV5-1; clone size: NA; J gene: TRBJ2-7; D gene: TRBD1; CDR3 protein: CASSQGTELSYEQYF; CDR3 DNA: TGCGCCAGCAGCCAGGGGACAGAATTATCCTACGAGCAGTACTTC
V gene: TRBV5-8; clone size: NA; J gene: TRBJ2-7; D gene: TRBD2; CDR3 protein: CASSLGKGSGSKHEQYF; CDR3 DNA: TGTGCCAGCAGCTTGGGTAAGGGTAGCGGGAGTAAACACGAGCAGTACTTC
V gene: TRBV4-2; clone size: NA; J gene: TRBJ2-7; D gene: TRBD1; CDR3 protein: CASSQMGTGILYEQYF; CDR3 DNA: TGTGCCAGCAGCCAGATGGGGACAGGGATACTATACGAGCAGTACTTC
V gene: TRBV6-5; clone size: NA; J gene: TRBJ2-7; D gene: NA; CDR3 protein: CASSSYGEQYF; CDR3 DNA: TGTGCCAGCAGTTCCTATGGCGAGCAGTACTTC
V gene: TRBV6-1; clone size: NA; J gene: TRBJ2-7; D gene: TRBD2; CDR3 protein: CASSELAGVTYEQYF; CDR3 DNA: TGTGCCAGCAGTGAATTAGCGGGAGTGACCTACGAGCAGTACTTC
V gene: TRBV15; clone size: NA; J gene: TRBJ2-1; D gene: NA; CDR3 protein: CATSRDPEPSYNEQFF; CDR3 DNA: TGTGCCACCAGCAGAGATCCAGAACCTTCCTACAATGAGCAGTTCTTC
V gene: TRBV11-1; clone size: NA; J gene: TRBJ2-7; D gene: TRBD2; CDR3 protein: CASSPGEGTFYEQYF; CDR3 DNA: TGTGCCAGCAGCCCCGGGGAGGGGACCTTCTACGAGCAGTACTTC
V gene: TRBV19; clone size: NA; J gene: TRBJ1-5; D gene: TRBD1; CDR3 protein: CATESRDRDSNQPQHF; CDR3 DNA: TGTGCCACCGAAAGTCGGGACAGGGATAGCAATCAGCCCCAGCATTTT
V gene: TRBV19; clone size: NA; J gene: TRBJ2-1; D gene: NA; CDR3 protein: CASSIGGTPYNEQFF; CDR3 DNA: TGTGCCAGTAGTATTGGTGGGACTCCCTACAATGAGCAGTTCTTC
V gene: TRBV29-1; clone size: NA; J gene: TRBJ1-1; D gene: NA; CDR3 protein: CSVEGPNTEAFF; CDR3 DNA: TGCAGCGTTGAGGGACCAAACACTGAAGCTTTCTTT
V gene: TRBV29-1; clone size: NA; J gene: TRBJ2-1; D gene: TRBD1; CDR3 protein: CSGRQGYEQFF; CDR3 DNA: TGCAGCGGCAGACAGGGCTATGAGCAGTTCTTC
V gene: TRBV7-9; clone size: NA; J gene: TRBJ1-3; D gene: NA; CDR3 protein: CASSSTVSGNTIYF; CDR3 DNA: TGTGCCAGCAGCTCGACAGTCTCTGGAAACACCATATATTTT
V gene: TRBV5-4; clone size: NA; J gene: TRBJ2-7; D gene: TRBD2; CDR3 protein: CASSRLAGGPGSYEQYF; CDR3 DNA: TGTGCCAGCAGCAGACTAGCGGGAGGGCCTGGATCCTACGAGCAGTACTTC
V gene: TRBV11-1; clone size: few; J gene: TRBJ2-2; D gene: NA; CDR3 protein: CASSPRRAGELFF; CDR3 DNA: TGTGCCAGCAGCCCTCGCCGGGCCGGGGAGCTGTTTTTT